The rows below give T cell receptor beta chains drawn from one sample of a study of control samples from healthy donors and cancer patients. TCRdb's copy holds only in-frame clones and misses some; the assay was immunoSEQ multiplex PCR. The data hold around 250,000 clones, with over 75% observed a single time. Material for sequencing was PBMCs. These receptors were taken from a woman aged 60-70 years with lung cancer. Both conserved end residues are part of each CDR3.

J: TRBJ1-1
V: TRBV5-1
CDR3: CASSQGTGESEAFF

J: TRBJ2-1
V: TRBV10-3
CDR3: CAISDWGGQANNEQFF

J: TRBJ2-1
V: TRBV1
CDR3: CTSSQEGYRCEQFF

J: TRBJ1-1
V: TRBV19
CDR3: CASSIELNTEAFF

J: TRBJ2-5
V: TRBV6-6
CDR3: CASSLPKGLAGGPVRETQYF

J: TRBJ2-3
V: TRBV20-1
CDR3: CSARKGDTQYF

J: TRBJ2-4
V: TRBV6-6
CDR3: CASSYGENGIQYF

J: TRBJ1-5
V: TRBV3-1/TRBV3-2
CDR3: CASSKTGTPHNQPQHF

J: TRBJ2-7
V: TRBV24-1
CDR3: CATGPGTGTEQYF

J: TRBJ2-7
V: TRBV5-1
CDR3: CASTGGPGEQYF

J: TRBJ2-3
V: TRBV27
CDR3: CASSLPGTDTQYF

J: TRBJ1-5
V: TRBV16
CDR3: CASSQMVTGGGQHF

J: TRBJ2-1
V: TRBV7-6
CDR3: CASSQGGGAGAVSYNEQFF

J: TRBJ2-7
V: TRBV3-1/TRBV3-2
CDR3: CASSQRLAEGGEQYF

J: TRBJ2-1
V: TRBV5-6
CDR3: CASSLVGVSSYNEQFF

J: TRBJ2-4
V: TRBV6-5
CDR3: CASSLGQGGNIQYF

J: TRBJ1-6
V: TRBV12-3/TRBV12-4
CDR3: CASSSTPPAPLHF

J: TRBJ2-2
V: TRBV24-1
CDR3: CATSDEVARELFF

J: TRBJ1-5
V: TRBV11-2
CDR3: CASSFGQGGNQPQHF

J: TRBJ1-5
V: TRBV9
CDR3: CASSGGGANQPQHF

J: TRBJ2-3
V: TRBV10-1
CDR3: CASSESPHSTDTQYF

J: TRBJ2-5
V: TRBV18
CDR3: CASSPRQGVGETQYF

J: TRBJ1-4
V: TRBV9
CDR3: CASSPGGNEKLFF